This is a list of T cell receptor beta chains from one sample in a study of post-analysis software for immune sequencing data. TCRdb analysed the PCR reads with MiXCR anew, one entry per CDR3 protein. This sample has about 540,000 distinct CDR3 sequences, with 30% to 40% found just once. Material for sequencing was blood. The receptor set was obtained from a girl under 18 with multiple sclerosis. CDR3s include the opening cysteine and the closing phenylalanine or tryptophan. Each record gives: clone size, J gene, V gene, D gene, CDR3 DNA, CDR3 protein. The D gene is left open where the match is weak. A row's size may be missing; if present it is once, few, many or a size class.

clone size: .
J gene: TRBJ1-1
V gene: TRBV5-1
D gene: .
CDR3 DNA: TGCGCCAGCAGCCAAGACGGAGGCATTATGAACACTGAAGCTTTCTTT
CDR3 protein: CASSQDGGIMNTEAFF

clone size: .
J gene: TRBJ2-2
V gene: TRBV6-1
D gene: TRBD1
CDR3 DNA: TGTGCCAGCAGTGAAGCCCTGCTGGGACAGGGGTACACCGGGGAGCTGTTTTTT
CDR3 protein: CASSEALLGQGYTGELFF

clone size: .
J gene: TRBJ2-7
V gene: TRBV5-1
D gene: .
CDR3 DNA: TGCGCCAGCAGAATCCAGACGGATTACGAGCAGTACTTC
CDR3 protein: CASRIQTDYEQYF

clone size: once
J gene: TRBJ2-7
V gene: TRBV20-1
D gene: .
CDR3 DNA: TGCAGTGCTCTCCGGGACCGTAGAATCTACGAGCAGTACTTC
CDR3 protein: CSALRDRRIYEQYF

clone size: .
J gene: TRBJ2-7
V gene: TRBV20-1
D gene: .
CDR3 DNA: TGCAGTGCCCAAGACAGTATCGAGCAGTACTTC
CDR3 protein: CSAQDSIEQYF

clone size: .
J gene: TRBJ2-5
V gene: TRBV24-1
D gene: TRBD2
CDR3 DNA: TGTGCCACCAGTGATCCCCTTCGGTCCACGGGACTAGCGGGGGAGCCTCAAGAGACCCAGTACTTC
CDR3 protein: CATSDPLRSTGLAGEPQETQYF

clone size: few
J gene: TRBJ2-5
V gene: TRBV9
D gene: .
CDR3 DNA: TGTGCCAGCAGCGGACCGGAACCTCGGGAGACCCAGTACTTC
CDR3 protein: CASSGPEPRETQYF

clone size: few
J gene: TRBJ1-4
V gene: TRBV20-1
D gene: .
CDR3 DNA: TGCAGTGCTGGATACTCGGGACAAGGCATCTTGCCATATGAAAAACTGTTTTTT
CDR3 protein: CSAGYSGQGILPYEKLFF

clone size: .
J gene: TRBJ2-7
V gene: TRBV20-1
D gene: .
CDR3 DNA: TGCAGTGCTAGAGGGCAGGGGCGCGAGCAGTACTTC
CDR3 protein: CSARGQGREQYF

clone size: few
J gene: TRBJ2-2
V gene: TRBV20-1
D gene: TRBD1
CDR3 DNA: TGCAGTGCAACCCGACAGGGGGCTATCGGGGAGCTGTTTTTT
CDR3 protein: CSATRQGAIGELFF

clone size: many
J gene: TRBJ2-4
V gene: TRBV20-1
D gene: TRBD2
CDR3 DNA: TGCAGTGCTTCAACGGCTAGCGGGGGGGCAATTGGCAAAAACATTCAGTACTTC
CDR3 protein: CSASTASGGAIGKNIQYF

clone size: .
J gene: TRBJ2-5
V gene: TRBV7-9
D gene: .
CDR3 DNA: TGTGCCAGCGAGGCCGAGACCCAGTACTTC
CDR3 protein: CASEAETQYF

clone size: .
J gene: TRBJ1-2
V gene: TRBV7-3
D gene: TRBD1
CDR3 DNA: TGTGCCAGCAGCCCTGAGCCCGGGACAGGGATTAGCGGGTATGGCTACACCTTC
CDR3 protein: CASSPEPGTGISGYGYTF

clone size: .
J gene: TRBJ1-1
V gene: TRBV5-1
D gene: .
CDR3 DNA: TGCGCCAGCAGCTCCGTGACAGCCAACACTGAAGCTTTCTTT
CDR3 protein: CASSSVTANTEAFF

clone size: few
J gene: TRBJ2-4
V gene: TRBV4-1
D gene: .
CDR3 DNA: TGCGCCAGCAGCCATGGGGACGGAACCCGTGCCAAAAACATTCAGTACTTC
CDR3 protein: CASSHGDGTRAKNIQYF

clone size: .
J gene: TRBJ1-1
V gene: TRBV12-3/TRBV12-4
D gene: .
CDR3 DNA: TGTGCCAGCAGGGACGGACGGGGAGCTTTCTTT
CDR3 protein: CASRDGRGAFF

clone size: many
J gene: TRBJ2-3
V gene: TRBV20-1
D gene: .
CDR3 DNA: TGCAGTGCTAGACTGGGGGGAGATACGCAGTATTTT
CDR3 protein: CSARLGGDTQYF

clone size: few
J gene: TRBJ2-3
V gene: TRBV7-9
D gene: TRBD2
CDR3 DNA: TGTGCCAGCAGCTTAGCCAGACTAGCGGGGAGCACAGATACGCAGTATTTT
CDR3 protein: CASSLARLAGSTDTQYF

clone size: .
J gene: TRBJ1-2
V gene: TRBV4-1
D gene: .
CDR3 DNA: TGCGCCAGCAGCCACCCCCCGAAGGGACCGATCTATGGCTACACCTTC
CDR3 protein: CASSHPPKGPIYGYTF

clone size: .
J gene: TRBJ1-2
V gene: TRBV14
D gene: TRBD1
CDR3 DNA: TGTGCCAGCAGCCAAGCGCAGGGGGGTGGCTACACCTTC
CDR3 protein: CASSQAQGGGYTF

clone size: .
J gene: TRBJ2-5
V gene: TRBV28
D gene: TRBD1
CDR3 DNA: TGTGCCAGCAGAACAGGGGGAATGGAGACCCGGTACTTC
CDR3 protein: CASRTGGMETRYF

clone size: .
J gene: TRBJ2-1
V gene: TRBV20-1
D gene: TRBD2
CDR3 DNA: TGCAGTGCTACCTCTAGCGGGGGGGCTGTAACGAATGAGCAGTTCTTC
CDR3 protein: CSATSSGGAVTNEQFF

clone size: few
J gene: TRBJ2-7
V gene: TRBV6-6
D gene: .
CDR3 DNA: TGTGCCAGCAGTTCCCCATTTGAGGGGGGGCTTTACGAGCAGTACTTC
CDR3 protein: CASSSPFEGGLYEQYF